Following are 20 T cell receptor beta chains from one sample sequenced in a study of T cell repertoires in cytomegalovirus infection. TCRdb analysed the reads with MiXCR anew, one entry per CDR3 protein. The top ten hold about 13% of the sample, which has about 360,000 distinct CDR3 sequences, roughly a third seen once. Antigens for these TCRs are unknown. The specimen comprised cultured PBMCs, sampled from culture after CMV antigen stimulation. These TCRs come from a human donor in good health (CMV status not recorded). Some clones in this sample may be carry-over from other donors' samples.

By share, this clonotype counts as medium-sized (0.01 to 0.1%). The V call is TRBV2, the J call TRBJ2-5, with no clear D. From germline, CDR1 is SNHLY and CDR2 FYNNEI. Trimming took off 9 bases at V and 2 bases at J, with 10 bases between the two ends. The CDR3 extends over 12 amino acids. DNA for the CDR3: TGTGCCAGTACGTTACCGCAAGAGACCCAGTACTTC. Translated: CASTLPQETQYF.

This clonotype was observed a few times. The chain employs TRBV7-2 and TRBJ2-1; perhaps TRBD2 as D (5 bases). Germline V gives CDR1 SGHTA, CDR2 FQGNSA. The CDR3 runs to 14 residues. Trimming removed 1 base from V and 6 bases from J, with 10 bases in between. The CDR3 region is CASSLVYGGNEQFF. CDR3 coding DNA: TGTGCCAGCAGCTTAGTTTACGGAGGCAATGAGCAGTTCTTC.

A few counts support this clonotype. V usage is TRBV7-2 and J usage is TRBJ1-1, with TRBD1 matching over 11 bases. The CDR3 consists of 15 residues. Trimming at V came to 4 bases and at J to 6 bases, leaving 7 bases not matched to a gene. Per germline, CDR1 SGHTA and CDR2 FQGNSA. CDR3 in DNA: TGTGCCAGCAGCTCTCCGGGACAGGGGGTCTCTGAAGCTTTCTTT. Translation: CASSSPGQGVSEAFF. The full variable domain, in which reference TRBV7-2 and TRBJ1-1 provide the parts outside the CDR3, is GAGVSQSPSNKVTEKGKDVELRCDPISGHTALYWYRQSLGQGLEFLIYFQGNSAPDKSGLPSDRFSAERTGGSVSTLTIQRTQQEDSAVYLCASSSPGQGVSEAFFGQGTRLTVV.

The V and J genes are TRBV6-1 and TRBJ2-5, with 9 bases aligning to TRBD1. The V gene end was trimmed by 5 bases and the J gene end by 2 bases; junction bases not matched to a gene: 6. This CDR3 contains 15 residues. CDR1 is MNHNS and CDR2 is SASEGT in the germline V gene. The CDR3 coding sequence is TGTGCCAGCAGTTACCGCGGGACAGGGCAAGAGACCCAGTACTTC. It encodes CASSYRGTGQETQYF.

The V call is TRBV28, the J call TRBJ2-7, with TRBD2 as a possible D gene (6 bases). The V gene's germline CDR1 is MDHEN and CDR2 SYDVKM. Trimming removed 10 bases at V and 3 bases at J, with 16 bases between. The CDR3 runs to 13 residues. The DNA of the CDR3 is TGTGCCACCGAGGGTGGGGGGATCTACGAGCAGTACTTC. Amino acid sequence: CATEGGGIYEQYF.

This clonotype was observed a few times. The rearrangement links TRBV6-2 or TRBV6-3 to TRBJ2-4; 13 positions agree with TRBD2. The CDR3 consists of 18 residues. J lost 0 bases, V lost 5 bases, and 7 bases had no gene match. Germline V gene lookup returns CDR1 MNHEY and CDR2 SVGEGT. CDR3 in DNA: TGTGCCAGCAGTCCAGGGACTAGCGGGACACGAGCCAAAAACATTCAGTACTTC. Its translation is CASSPGTSGTRAKNIQYF.

This clonotype has ten or more counts. The chain joins TRBV7-3 to TRBJ2-1; 9 bases fit TRBD2. From germline, CDR1 is SGHTA and CDR2 FQGTGA. The V segment lost 2 bases and the J segment 9 bases; nucleotides outside the gene matches: 5. The length of the CDR3 is 14 residues. CDR3 residues: CASSLSGLALEQFF. CDR3 coding DNA: TGTGCCAGCAGCTTATCGGGACTAGCTCTTGAGCAGTTCTTC.

The rearrangement joins TRBV18 to TRBJ2-4, with D perhaps TRBD1 (5 bases). Germline V CDR1 and CDR2: KGHSH, LQKENI. Trimming took 3 bases from V and 6 from J, leaving 15 bases between them. The CDR3 consists of 15 residues. The CDR3 here is CASSPPGTQGNIQYF. The CDR3 nucleotides are TGTGCCAGCTCACCCCCGGGCACGCAGGGAAACATTCAGTACTTC.

This chain uses TRBV19 with TRBJ2-2; unclear D gene. Germline V gene sequence: CDR1 LNHDA, CDR2 SQIVND (reference sequence). The CDR3 length is 14 residues. V gave up 3 bases and J gave up 5 bases, with 10 bases separating them. The CDR3 region is CASSIPQQTGELFF. CDR3 nucleotide sequence: TGTGCCAGTAGTATCCCCCAGCAGACCGGGGAGCTGTTTTTT.

This clonotype was seen many times. V is TRBV7-2 and J is TRBJ2-7; D not resolved. Trimming took off 5 bases at V and 3 bases at J, with 8 bases between the two ends. The CDR3 consists of 12 residues. Germline CDR1 reads SGHTA; CDR2 reads FQGNSA. CDR3: CASSPPDYEQYF. In DNA, the CDR3 is TGTGCCAGCAGCCCCCCCGACTACGAGCAGTACTTC.

The chain uses TRBV20-1 and TRBJ2-7; possibly TRBD1 for D (6 bases). CDR1 is DFQATT, CDR2 SNEGSKA, per germline (reference sequence). V was trimmed by 7 bases and J by 2 bases, leaving 12 bases between them. CDR3 length: 12 residues. As DNA, the CDR3 is TGCAGTGGTAAGGGGACACCCTACGAGCAGTACTTC. Its translation is CSGKGTPYEQYF.

V and J are TRBV11-3 and TRBJ2-3, with TRBD1 as a possible D gene (7 bases). The germline V gene encodes CDR1 SGHNT and CDR2 YENEEA. This CDR3 is built from 14 residues. V was pared by 3 bases and J by 4 bases, with 11 bases between. DNA for the CDR3: TGTGCCAGCAGCTTGGAGGGGGCCTCAGATACGCAGTATTTT. Its protein is CASSLEGASDTQYF.

This chain links TRBV5-6 with TRBJ1-2, with 8 bases matching TRBD1. The germline CDR1 and CDR2 sequences are SGHDT and YYEEEE. Germline trimming cut 5 bases from V and 4 bases from J; bases unmatched to any gene: 7. CDR3 length equals 14 residues. CDR3 bases: TGTGCCAGCAGGGGGGACAGGCTCTTCTATGGCTACACCTTC. As protein: CASRGDRLFYGYTF.

The rearrangement joins TRBV6-1 to TRBJ2-7, with a weak D call TRBD1 (6 bases). CDR3 length: 13 residues. Germline CDR1 is MNHNS and CDR2 is SASEGT. The V gene lost 6 bases and the J gene lost 3 bases, with 12 bases spanning the gap. CDR3 protein: CASRPDRHYEQYF. Here the CDR3 DNA reads TGTGCCAGCAGGCCCGACAGGCACTACGAGCAGTACTTC.

This clonotype was seen a few times. The gene calls are TRBV6-1 and TRBJ2-2, with D possibly being TRBD2 (5 bases). Between the trimmed V and J ends, which lost 10 bases and 6 bases, there was a span of 15 bases. CDR1 and CDR2 (germline): MNHNS, SASEGT. The CDR3 loop spans 13 amino acids. The CDR3 bases are TGTGCCACGTGGACTTCTTTATCCGGGGAGCTGTTTTTT. Residues: CATWTSLSGELFF.

This clonotype was seen only once. The CDR3 here is CASSFYGGSSYNEQFF. The CDR3 coding sequence is TGTGCCAGCAGTTTTTATGGGGGAAGCTCCTACAATGAGCAGTTCTTC. The V call is TRBV12-3 or TRBV12-4, the J call TRBJ2-1, with D tentatively TRBD1 or TRBD2 (5 bases each). Trimming shortened V by 3 bases and J by 0 bases, and 12 bases separated the two germline ends. CDR3 length equals 16 residues.

This clonotype was seen ten or more times. The rearrangement links TRBV29-1 to TRBJ1-2; D remains ambiguous. This CDR3 is 12 amino acids long. Trimming stripped 0 bases from V and 4 bases from J, with 6 bases between. CDR1 and CDR2 from the germline V gene are SQVTM and ANQGSEA. This CDR3 is CSVEDLSYGYTF. Here the CDR3 DNA reads TGCAGCGTTGAAGACCTCTCCTATGGCTACACCTTC.

There are many counts of this clonotype. The chain has TRBV10-2 and TRBJ1-5, with 8 bases aligning to TRBD1. The length of the CDR3 is 14 residues. CDR1 and CDR2 from the germline V gene are WSHSY and SAAADI. V lost 7 bases, J lost 4 bases, and 6 bases stayed unmatched. This CDR3 is CASTDRGGNQPQHF. The CDR3 DNA is TGCGCCAGCACAGACAGGGGTGGGAATCAGCCCCAGCATTTT.

This clonotype was observed a handful of times. The chain uses TRBV19 and TRBJ2-3; 11 bases are shared with TRBD1. The germline V gene encodes CDR1 LNHDA and CDR2 SQIVND (reference sequence). This CDR3 has 15 residues. Trimming removed 4 bases from V and 3 bases from J; junction bases left unmatched: 3. CDR3 nucleotide sequence: TGTGCCAGTAGTACGGGACAGGGGGTTACAGATACGCAGTATTTT. Protein: CASSTGQGVTDTQYF.

At least ten counts were recorded for this clonotype. The V call is TRBV7-2, the J call TRBJ1-2; 7 nucleotides agree with TRBD1. Germline V CDR1 and CDR2: SGHTA, FQGNSA. Losses at the gene ends were 5 bases for V and 2 bases for J; bases not matched to a gene: 2. This CDR3 region has 13 residues. This CDR3 reads CASSPGQNYGYTF. CDR3 nucleotides: TGTGCCAGCAGCCCGGGACAGAACTATGGCTACACCTTC. The whole variable domain, filled in from reference TRBV7-2 and TRBJ1-2, reads GAGVSQSPSNKVTEKGKDVELRCDPISGHTALYWYRQSLGQGLEFLIYFQGNSAPDKSGLPSDRFSAERTGGSVSTLTIQRTQQEDSAVYLCASSPGQNYGYTFGSGTRLTVV.